This TCR beta chain was retrieved from a study of shared clonotypes between healthy human individuals. General study findings and limits: It was expected that sequencing depth would affect clonotype sharing among donors. Unshared clonotypes carried lower generation probabilities than those common to all four donors.

TCRdb's copy holds only in-frame clones and misses some; the assay was immunoSEQ multiplex PCR. The table lists approximately 940,000 clones, more than 75% of them singletons. Germline CDR1 SGHDT, CDR2 YYEEEE. J lost 6 bases, V lost 3 bases, and 7 bases had no gene match. CDR3 size: 17 residues. About this clone itself: Its antigen is not known.

The sequenced material came from memory CD4+ T cells sorted from blood. Subset: CD45RA-negative fraction. This chain links TRBV5-6 with TRBJ2-3; 16 positions match TRBD2. This sequence originates from a man younger than 35 in good health. The CDR3 DNA reads TGTGCCAGCAGCTACTCCGGGACTAGCGGGAGGGCCGATACGCAGTATTTT. Protein: CASSYSGTSGRADTQYF. The full variable domain, rest sourced from reference TRBV5-6 and TRBJ2-3, is DAGVTQSPTHLIKTRGQQVTLRCSPKSGHDTVSWYQQALGQGPQFIFQYYEEEERQRGNFPDRFSGHQFPNYSSELNVNALLLGDSALYLCASSYSGTSGRADTQYFGPGTRLTVL.